Sequencing of this T cell receptor (beta chain) was carried out in a study of T cells in Graves' hyperthyroidism and ophthalmopathy. In this sample, this clonotype turned up a few times. From RNA transcripts, TCR beta CDR3 regions were amplified. A first-round RT-PCR of the TCR CDR3 used the HTBI primer set. TCRdb recomputed calls from the multiplex PCR reads with MiXCR, one row per CDR3 protein. The data hold 650,000 to 800,000 distinct CDR3 sequences, with just under 45% observed a single time. This CDR3 comprises 15 residues. Trimming removed 6 bases at V and 8 bases at J, with 20 bases between. CDR1 is DFQATT and CDR2 is SNEGSKA in the germline V gene (reference sequence).

Sequences were obtained from peripheral blood or thyroid tissue (not recorded which). This receptor was obtained from an adult man with Graves' disease, either hyperthyroidism or ophthalmopathy (not recorded which). This rearrangement joins TRBV20-1 to TRBJ1-6; no reliable D call. The CDR3 nucleotides are TGCAGTGCGATTACCTTGGAAAGGCTCGATTCACCCCTCCACTTT. Translation gives CSAITLERLDSPLHF.